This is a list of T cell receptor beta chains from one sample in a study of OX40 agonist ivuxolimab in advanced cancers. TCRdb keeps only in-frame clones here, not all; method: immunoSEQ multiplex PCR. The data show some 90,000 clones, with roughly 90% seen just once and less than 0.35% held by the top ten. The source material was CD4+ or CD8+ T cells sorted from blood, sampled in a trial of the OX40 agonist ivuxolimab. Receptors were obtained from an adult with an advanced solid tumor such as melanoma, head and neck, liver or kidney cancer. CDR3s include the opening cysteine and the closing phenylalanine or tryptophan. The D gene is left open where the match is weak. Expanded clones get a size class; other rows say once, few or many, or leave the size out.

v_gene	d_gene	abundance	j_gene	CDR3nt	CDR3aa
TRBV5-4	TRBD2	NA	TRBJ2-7	TGCGCCAGCAGCCAAGATGCCGGGACTAGAGGCGAGCAGTACTTC	CASSQDAGTRGEQYF
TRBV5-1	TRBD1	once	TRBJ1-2	TGCGCCAGCAGCTTGGAGGCAGGGGGCTATGGCTACACCTTC	CASSLEAGGYGYTF
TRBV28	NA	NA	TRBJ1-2	TGTGCCAGCAATGGGGTCCAGAACTATGGCTACACCTTC	CASNGVQNYGYTF
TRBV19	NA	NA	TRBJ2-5	TGTGCCAGTAGTAGTAGGAGCCACCGGGAGACCCAGTACTTC	CASSSRSHRETQYF
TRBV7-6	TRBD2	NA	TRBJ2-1	TGTGCCAGCAGCTTATCCGGGGGAGCGGGAGGGAAGAATGAGCAGTTCTTC	CASSLSGGAGGKNEQFF
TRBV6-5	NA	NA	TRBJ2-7	TGTGCCAGCAGTCGCCGGGACAAGACCTACGAGCAGTACTTC	CASSRRDKTYEQYF
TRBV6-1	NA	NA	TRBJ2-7	TGTGCCAGCAGTGAGGGGGTCGTTTCCTACGAGCAGTACTTC	CASSEGVVSYEQYF
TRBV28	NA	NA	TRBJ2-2	TGTGCCAGCAGTTTAGGAGGGATGACCGGGGAGCTGTTTTTT	CASSLGGMTGELFF
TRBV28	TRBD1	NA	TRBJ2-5	TGTGCCAGCAGTCCGGACAGGGAAGAGACCCAGTACTTC	CASSPDREETQYF
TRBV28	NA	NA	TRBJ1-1	TGTGCCAGCAGTTTAATTTTCGGCTCGTGGGGGCGCAGGATAAACACTGAAGCTTTCTTT	CASSLIFGSWGRRINTEAFF
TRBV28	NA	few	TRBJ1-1	TGTGCCAGCAGTTTAGGAGGTCATGGGGCTGAAGCTTTCTTT	CASSLGGHGAEAFF
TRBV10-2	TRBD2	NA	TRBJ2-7	TGCGCCAGCAGGAGACTAGCGGGAGAACCCTACGAGCAGTACTTC	CASRRLAGEPYEQYF
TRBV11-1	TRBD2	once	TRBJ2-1	TGTGCCAGCAGCTTAGGTACTAGCGGGGGTAAAGAGTTCTTC	CASSLGTSGGKEFF
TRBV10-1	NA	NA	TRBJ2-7	TGCGCCAGCAGTGCGGGAGACTTCGTAGGGGAGCAGTACTTC	CASSAGDFVGEQYF